This T cell receptor (beta chain) is from a study of blood T cell repertoires in COVID-19. The germline V gene encodes CDR1 KGHSH and CDR2 LQKENI. The CDR3 length is 14 residues. V lost 2 bases and J 0 bases, leaving 7 bases between the germline ends. Per the original methods: Amplification with reference gene primers provided the estimates of nucleated cell counts. Some clones are missing from TCRdb's copy, which holds only in-frame ones; the method was immunoSEQ multiplex PCR. The V and J calls and the clone size are those of that table, but D and trimming were determined from the DNA. The sample contains 95,000 to 150,000 clones, about 80% of which appear only once.

The sequence came from a woman older than 75 with acute or convalescent COVID-19. The genes are TRBV18 and TRBJ1-1, with no clear D. The sample was peripheral blood. The CDR3 loop is CASSPASLNTEAFF. In DNA form, the CDR3 reads TGTGCCAGCTCACCAGCGTCCCTGAACACTGAAGCTTTCTTT.